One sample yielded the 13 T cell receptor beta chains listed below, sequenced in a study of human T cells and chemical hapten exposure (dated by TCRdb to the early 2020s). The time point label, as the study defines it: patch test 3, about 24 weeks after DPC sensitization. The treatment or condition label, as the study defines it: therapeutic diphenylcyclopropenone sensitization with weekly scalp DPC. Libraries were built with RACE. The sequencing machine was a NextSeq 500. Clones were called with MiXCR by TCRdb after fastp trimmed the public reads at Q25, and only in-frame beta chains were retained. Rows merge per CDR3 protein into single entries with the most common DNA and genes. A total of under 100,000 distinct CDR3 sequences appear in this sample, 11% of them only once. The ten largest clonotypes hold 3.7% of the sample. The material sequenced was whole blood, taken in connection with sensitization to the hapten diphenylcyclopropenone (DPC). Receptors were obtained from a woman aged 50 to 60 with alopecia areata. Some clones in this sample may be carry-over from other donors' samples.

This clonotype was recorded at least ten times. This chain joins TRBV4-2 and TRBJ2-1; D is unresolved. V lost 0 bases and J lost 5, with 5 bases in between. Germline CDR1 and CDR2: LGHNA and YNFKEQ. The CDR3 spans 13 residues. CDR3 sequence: CASSQDTNNEQFF. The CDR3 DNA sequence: TGTGCCAGCAGCCAAGATACGAACAATGAGCAGTTCTTC.

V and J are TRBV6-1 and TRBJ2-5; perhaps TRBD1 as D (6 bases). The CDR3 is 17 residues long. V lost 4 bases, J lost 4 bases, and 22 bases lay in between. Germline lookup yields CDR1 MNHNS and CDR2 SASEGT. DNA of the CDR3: TGTGCCAGCAGTGCAATAAAGGGCAGGGGCTCACGAGAGACCCAGTACTTC. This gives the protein CASSAIKGRGSRETQYF.

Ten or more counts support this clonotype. The CDR3 coding sequence is TGTGCCAGCACCGGACGGAGCTCCTACAATGAGCAGTTCTTC. Translating gives CASTGRSSYNEQFF. This rearrangement joins TRBV12-3 or TRBV12-4 to TRBJ2-1; D call uncertain. Trimming shortened V by 7 bases and J by 0 bases, and 10 bases separated the two germline ends. The CDR3 runs 14 residues.

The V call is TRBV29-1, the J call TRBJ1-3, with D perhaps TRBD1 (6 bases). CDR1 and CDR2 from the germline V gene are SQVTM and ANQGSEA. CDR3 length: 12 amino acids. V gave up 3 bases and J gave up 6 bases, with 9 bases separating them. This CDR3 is CSVEPGVNTIYF. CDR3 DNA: TGCAGCGTTGAGCCAGGGGTAAACACCATATATTTT.

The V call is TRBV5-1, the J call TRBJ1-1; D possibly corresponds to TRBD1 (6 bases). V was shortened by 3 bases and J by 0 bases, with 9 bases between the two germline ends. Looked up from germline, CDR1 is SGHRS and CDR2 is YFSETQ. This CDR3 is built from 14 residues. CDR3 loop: CASSSDSMNTEAFF. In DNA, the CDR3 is TGCGCCAGCAGCTCGGACAGCATGAACACTGAAGCTTTCTTT.

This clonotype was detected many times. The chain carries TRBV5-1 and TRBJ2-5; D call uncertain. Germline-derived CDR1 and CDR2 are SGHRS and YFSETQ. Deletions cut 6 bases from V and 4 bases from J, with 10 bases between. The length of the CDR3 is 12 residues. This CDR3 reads CASKRTGETQYF. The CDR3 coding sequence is TGCGCCAGCAAGAGAACCGGAGAGACCCAGTACTTC.

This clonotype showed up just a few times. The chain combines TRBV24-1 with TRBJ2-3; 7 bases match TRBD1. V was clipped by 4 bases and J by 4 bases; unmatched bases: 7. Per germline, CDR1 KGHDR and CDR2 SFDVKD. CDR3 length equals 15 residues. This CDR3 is CATSDQGQGADTQYF. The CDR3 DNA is TGTGCCACCAGTGACCAAGGCCAGGGGGCAGATACGCAGTATTTT.

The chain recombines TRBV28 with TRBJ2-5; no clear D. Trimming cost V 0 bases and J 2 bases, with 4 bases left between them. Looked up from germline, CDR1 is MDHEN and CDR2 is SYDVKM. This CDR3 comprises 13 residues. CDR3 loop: CASSLWGQETQYF. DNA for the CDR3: TGTGCCAGCAGTTTATGGGGGCAAGAGACCCAGTACTTC. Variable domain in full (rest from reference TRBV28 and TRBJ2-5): DVKVTQSSRYLVKRTGEKVFLECVQDMDHENMFWYRQDPGLGLRLIYFSYDVKMKEKGDIPEGYSVSREKKERFSLILESASTNQTSMYLCASSLWGQETQYFGPGTRLLVL.

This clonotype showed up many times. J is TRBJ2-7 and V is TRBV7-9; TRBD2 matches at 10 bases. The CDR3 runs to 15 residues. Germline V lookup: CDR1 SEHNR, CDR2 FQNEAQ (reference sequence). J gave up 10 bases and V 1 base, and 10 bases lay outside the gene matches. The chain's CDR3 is CASSLDNGLAEPQYF. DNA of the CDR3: TGTGCCAGCAGCTTAGATAACGGACTAGCGGAGCCACAGTACTTC.

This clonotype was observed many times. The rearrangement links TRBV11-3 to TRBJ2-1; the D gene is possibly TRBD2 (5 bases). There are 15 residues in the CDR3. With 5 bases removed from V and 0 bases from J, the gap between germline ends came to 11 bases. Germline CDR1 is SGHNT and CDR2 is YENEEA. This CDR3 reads CASSPRGSSYNEQFF. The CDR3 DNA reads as TGTGCCAGCAGCCCCCGAGGGAGCTCCTACAATGAGCAGTTCTTC.

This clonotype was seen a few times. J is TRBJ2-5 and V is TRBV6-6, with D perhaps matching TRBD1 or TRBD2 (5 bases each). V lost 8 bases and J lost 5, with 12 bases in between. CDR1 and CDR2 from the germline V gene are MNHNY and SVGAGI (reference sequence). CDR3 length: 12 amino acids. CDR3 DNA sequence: TGTGCCAGCGACGGGGCGTCGGAGACCCAGTACTTC. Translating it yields CASDGASETQYF.

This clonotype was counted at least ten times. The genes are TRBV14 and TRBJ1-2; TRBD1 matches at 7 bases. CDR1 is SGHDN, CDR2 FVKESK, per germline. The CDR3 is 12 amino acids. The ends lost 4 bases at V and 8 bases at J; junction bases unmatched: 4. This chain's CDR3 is CASSPVTGGYTF. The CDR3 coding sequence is TGTGCCAGCAGCCCCGTGACAGGGGGCTACACCTTC.

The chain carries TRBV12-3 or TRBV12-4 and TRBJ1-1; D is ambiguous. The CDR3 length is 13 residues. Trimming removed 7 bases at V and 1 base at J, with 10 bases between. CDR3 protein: CASMRNGNTEAFF. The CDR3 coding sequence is TGTGCCAGCATGAGGAACGGGAACACTGAAGCTTTCTTT.